This is a list of T cell receptor beta chains from one sample in a study of OX40 agonist ivuxolimab in advanced cancers. Repertoires were generated with immunoSEQ multiplex PCR, while TCRdb's copy carries only in-frame clones and drops some. The sample consists of more than 45,000 clones, 84% of them appearing once. The sample in question was CD4+ or CD8+ T cells sorted from blood, obtained in a trial of the OX40 agonist ivuxolimab. The receptors originated from an adult with an advanced solid tumor such as melanoma, head and neck, liver or kidney cancer. CDR3s include the opening cysteine and the closing phenylalanine or tryptophan. D genes are given only for firm matches. Expanded clones are given a class, and other clones once, few, many or no size at all.

clone size | J gene | V gene | D gene | CDR3 protein | CDR3 DNA
few | TRBJ2-1 | TRBV15 | TRBD2 | CATSRDLVAGSNEQFF | TGTGCCACCAGCAGAGACTTAGTAGCGGGATCCAATGAGCAGTTCTTC
. | TRBJ2-7 | TRBV5-1 | TRBD2 | CASSTDAASGSYEQYF | TGCGCCAGCAGCACGGACGCGGCTAGCGGGAGCTACGAGCAGTACTTC
few | TRBJ2-1 | TRBV5-4 | . | CASSLVGAGPNEQFF | TGTGCCAGCAGCTTGGTTGGTGCGGGCCCCAATGAGCAGTTCTTC
. | TRBJ1-1 | TRBV20-1 | . | CSARVAIGAFF | TGCAGTGCTAGAGTCGCCATAGGTGCTTTCTTT
. | TRBJ2-3 | TRBV11-1 | . | CASSPIQGIGNTQYF | TGTGCCAGCAGCCCGATTCAAGGGATCGGGAATACGCAGTATTTT
. | TRBJ2-1 | TRBV7-3 | . | CASSFTGALHNEQFF | TGTGCCAGCAGCTTTACGGGAGCTCTCCACAATGAGCAGTTCTTC
. | TRBJ2-2 | TRBV4-1 | . | CASSQEGLVAGELFF | TGCGCCAGCAGCCAAGAAGGCCTAGTCGCCGGGGAGCTGTTTTTT
. | TRBJ2-3 | TRBV18 | . | CASSPRSVQNRDTQYF | TGTGCCAGCTCACCACGTAGCGTTCAGAACAGGGATACGCAGTATTTT
once | TRBJ1-1 | TRBV10-3 | . | CAISESWKNTEAFF | TGTGCCATCAGTGAGTCCTGGAAGAACACTGAAGCTTTCTTT
. | TRBJ2-1 | TRBV30 | TRBD2 | CAWSAGLGWNEQFF | TGTGCCTGGAGTGCTGGACTAGGTTGGAATGAGCAGTTCTTC
. | TRBJ1-3 | TRBV7-9 | . | CASSLLSGAGNTIYF | TGTGCCAGCAGCTTATTATCAGGGGCTGGAAACACCATATATTTT
. | TRBJ1-5 | TRBV27 | TRBD1 | CASSPDKPVQGAGNQPQHF | TGTGCCAGCAGTCCGGACAAACCGGTTCAGGGGGCGGGCAATCAGCCCCAGCATTTT
. | TRBJ1-5 | TRBV6-5 | . | CASSYAGSEQPQHF | TGTGCCAGCAGTTACGCGGGGTCAGAACAGCCCCAGCATTTT
. | TRBJ1-4 | TRBV19 | . | CASSMGRDNEKLFF | TGTGCCAGTAGTATGGGCAGGGATAATGAAAAACTGTTTTTT
few | TRBJ2-7 | TRBV7-9 | . | CASSLSGDLSYEQYF | TGTGCCAGCAGCTTAAGTGGTGACCTCTCCTACGAGCAGTACTTC
. | TRBJ1-1 | TRBV2 | . | CASSLTWGAFF | TGTGCCAGCAGCCTCACTTGGGGAGCTTTCTTT
once | TRBJ1-1 | TRBV7-9 | TRBD1 | CASSLSLGMDRVGAFF | TGTGCCAGCAGCTTATCTCTAGGGATGGACAGGGTGGGAGCTTTCTTT
. | TRBJ2-2 | TRBV19 | TRBD2 | CAGGVTGELFF | TGTGCCGGGGGGGTCACCGGGGAGCTGTTTTTT
. | TRBJ2-7 | TRBV27 | TRBD2 | CASRQLAGVSYEQYF | TGTGCCAGCAGACAACTAGCGGGAGTTTCCTACGAGCAGTACTTC
. | TRBJ1-6 | TRBV6-5 | . | CASSSTVPRNSPLHF | TGTGCCAGCAGTTCCACGGTACCCAGGAATTCACCCCTCCACTTT